This T cell receptor beta chain was sequenced for a study of blood T cell repertoires in COVID-19. Assay: immunoSEQ multiplex PCR; the TCRdb copy retains only in-frame clones and omits some. Of about 310,000 clones in the sample, roughly 91% were seen once. Trimming at V came to 8 bases and at J to 2 bases, leaving 14 bases not matched to a gene. This CDR3 is built from 16 residues. Per germline, CDR1 SNHLY and CDR2 FYNNEI. The sequencing input was peripheral blood. This chain joins TRBV2 and TRBJ2-5; TRBD1 agrees at 7 bases. The receptor was derived from a middle-aged man with active or convalescent COVID-19. The CDR3 spells CASESNRGHGQETQYF. DNA for the CDR3: TGTGCCAGCGAAAGCAACAGGGGTCACGGTCAAGAGACCCAGTACTTC.